The clone carrying this T cell receptor (beta chain) was counted ten times or more. Before thyroid surgery, none of the patients had received any treatment. TCRdb reprocessed the PCR reads using MiXCR. This table holds around 65,000 clones, 14% found once. The sample is drawn from a study of metastatic and nonmetastatic thyroid tumors. CDR3 length: 14 residues. V was pared by 0 bases and J by 4 bases, with 9 bases between. Looked up from germline, CDR1 is MNHEY and CDR2 is SVGAGI. The source is a male donor with papillary thyroid cancer or a benign thyroid nodule (not recorded which). Some clones in this sample may be carry-over from other donors' samples. Source material: blood. The V call is TRBV6-5, the J call TRBJ2-5; no clear D gene. CDR3 sequence reads: CASSYSGKGETQYF. The CDR3 coding sequence is TGTGCCAGCAGTTACTCGGGGAAAGGAGAGACCCAGTACTTC.